Shown below are 9 T cell receptor beta chains from a single sample sequenced in a study of cytotoxic CD8 clonotypes in ibrutinib-treated CLL. The repertoire was sequenced with immunoSEQ multiplex PCR; TCRdb's copy has only in-frame clones and lacks some. The sample holds over 200,000 clones, 79% seen once. Sequenced here: PBMCs, sampled after 12 months of ibrutinib treatment. Receptors were obtained from a human donor with chronic lymphocytic leukemia.

This clone came up a few times. The gene calls are TRBV27 and TRBJ2-7, with 8 bases aligning to TRBD2. Germline V gene sequence: CDR1 MNHEY, CDR2 SMNVEV (reference sequence). Trimming removed 6 bases from V and 2 bases from J; junction bases left unmatched: 12. This CDR3 has 16 amino acids. The CDR3 sequence: CASRAPRGGRPYEQYF. The CDR3 region has the DNA TGTGCCAGCAGGGCCCCGCGGGGCGGGAGGCCCTACGAGCAGTACTTC.

The chain employs TRBV10-1 and TRBJ1-3; 7 bases are shared with TRBD1. The CDR3 runs 15 residues. Trimming removed 6 bases from V and 1 base from J; junction bases left unmatched: 6. Germline V gives CDR1 WNHNN, CDR2 SYGVQD (reference sequence). CDR3 protein: CASSPTGSSGNTIYF. CDR3 nucleotides: TGCGCCAGCAGCCCGACAGGGAGTTCTGGAAACACCATATATTTT.

The gene calls are TRBV6-5 and TRBJ2-7; either TRBD1 or TRBD2 may fit D (5 bases each). CDR3 length equals 14 residues. The V and J ends lost 4 bases and 3 bases respectively, with 13 bases between them. The germline gives CDR1 MNHEY, CDR2 SVGAGI. CDR3 amino acids: CASSSSGRGYEQYF. CDR3 in DNA: TGTGCCAGCAGTTCCTCGGGACGGGGCTACGAGCAGTACTTC.

Here the CDR3 DNA reads TGTGCCAGCACCCCCCGGGTGGTGGGCACTGAAGCTTTCTTT. It translates to CASTPRVVGTEAFF. J is TRBJ1-1 and V is TRBV6-6; the D is unclear. In germline, CDR1 is MNHNY, CDR2 SVGAGI (reference sequence). V was shortened by 7 bases and J by 4 bases, with 16 bases between the two germline ends. The CDR3 has 14 residues.

This chain connects TRBV27 to TRBJ1-1; perhaps TRBD1 as D (5 bases). This CDR3 spans 13 amino acids. The germline V gene has CDR1 MNHEY and CDR2 SMNVEV (reference sequence). Trimming shortened V by 6 bases and J by 1 base, and 9 bases separated the two germline ends. CDR3 in amino acids: CASRRQPNTEAFF. CDR3 DNA sequence: TGTGCCAGCAGGCGACAGCCGAACACTGAAGCTTTCTTT.

The genes are TRBV9 and TRBJ2-5; a weak D match, TRBD2 (6 bases). The CDR3 length is 14 residues. Trimming took 4 bases from V and 5 from J, leaving 15 bases between them. Germline V gene sequence: CDR1 SGDLS, CDR2 YYNGEE. The CDR3 loop is CASSPTGGGETQYF. The CDR3 DNA is TGTGCCAGCAGCCCCACCGGTGGAGGGGAGACCCAGTACTTC.

Of note for this clone: This same CDR3 is encoded by further DNA sequences in the sample. The chain joins TRBV6-5 to TRBJ2-3; D possibly corresponds to TRBD2 (6 bases). Germline assignment: CDR1 MNHEY and CDR2 SVGAGI. V lost 0 bases and J 0 bases, leaving 7 bases between the germline ends. The CDR3 spans 15 residues. The CDR3 sequence: CASSYSGLSTDTQYF. Here the CDR3 DNA reads TGTGCCAGCAGTTACTCGGGACTGAGCACAGATACGCAGTATTTT.

The chain recombines TRBV6-1 with TRBJ1-1; the D is unclear. Germline CDR1 reads MNHNS; CDR2 reads SASEGT. This CDR3 has 13 amino acids. The V end lost 5 bases, the J end lost 2 bases, and 9 bases lay between the germline ends. CDR3 residues: CASSTPVNTEAFF. As DNA, the CDR3 is TGTGCCAGCAGTACTCCGGTAAACACTGAAGCTTTCTTT.

In this sample, this clone turned up once. The V and J genes are TRBV11-2 and TRBJ2-7; TRBD1 or TRBD2 may be the D gene (6 bases each). V gave up 4 bases and J gave up 2 bases, with 12 bases separating them. The CDR3 runs to 14 residues. Germline loops: CDR1 SGHAT, CDR2 FQNNGV. CDR3 sequence (DNA): TGTGCCAGCAGCTACGTTAGGGGGGCCTACGAGCAGTACTTC. Encoded protein: CASSYVRGAYEQYF.